The 9 T cell receptor beta chains given below trace back to one sample, sequenced in a study of cytomegalovirus exposure and HLA in healthy donors. Clones were read by immunoSEQ multiplex PCR, and TCRdb kept only the in-frame ones, dropping some. The data show approximately 160,000 clones, with more than 80% seen just once and roughly 3% held by the top ten. The sample consisted of PBMCs. The receptors here all came from a woman aged 18-29 years in good health and CMV-seropositive.

The chain joins TRBV7-2 to TRBJ2-5; TRBD2 matches 12 bases. V lost 6 bases, J lost 4 bases, and 12 bases stayed unmatched. Per germline, CDR1 SGHTA and CDR2 FQGNSA. The CDR3 consists of 17 residues. The CDR3 bases are TGTGCCAGCAGTGCCGGACTAGCGGGACGGAAAGGAGAGACCCAGTACTTC. This codes for CASSAGLAGRKGETQYF.

The genes are TRBV15 and TRBJ2-1, with a tentative D call TRBD1 (6 bases). The length of the CDR3 is 14 residues. Looked up from germline, CDR1 is LNHNV and CDR2 is YYDKDF (reference sequence). Trimming pared 0 bases from V and 3 bases from J, leaving 6 bases between. CDR3 sequence reads: CATSRDRGYNEQFF. CDR3 DNA sequence: TGTGCCACCAGCAGAGACAGGGGCTACAATGAGCAGTTCTTC.

The chain combines TRBV4-3 with TRBJ2-3; maybe TRBD1 (5 bases). Trimming cost V 4 bases and J 3 bases, with 17 bases left between them. This CDR3 is built from 16 residues. Germline CDR1 reads LGHNA; CDR2 reads YSLEER. The CDR3 sequence is CASSPDSQGRTDTQYF. The CDR3 nucleotides are TGCGCCAGCAGCCCAGACAGTCAGGGAAGGACAGATACGCAGTATTTT.

This clone was recorded once. This chain uses TRBV4-1 with TRBJ2-5; a weak D match, TRBD2 (6 bases). The CDR3 has 13 residues. Germline V gives CDR1 MGHRA, CDR2 YSYEKL. Trimming removed 4 bases from V and 2 bases from J, with 8 bases in between. This chain's CDR3 is CASSLAVQETQYF. The CDR3 DNA is TGCGCCAGCAGCCTAGCGGTGCAAGAGACCCAGTACTTC.

This sequence joins TRBV5-5 and TRBJ1-2; D is ambiguous. V gave up 4 bases and J gave up 1 base, with 11 bases separating them. Germline V CDR1 and CDR2: SGHKS, YYEKEE (reference sequence). The CDR3 length is 14 residues. The CDR3 DNA reads TGTGCCAGCAGCGCGGAAGGGAGTAACTATGGCTACACCTTC. It is translated as CASSAEGSNYGYTF.

The chain combines TRBV5-6 with TRBJ1-2; 12 nucleotides agree with TRBD1. The V and J ends lost 4 bases and 4 bases, in that order; junction bases with no gene match: 14. CDR1 is SGHDT and CDR2 is YYEEEE in the germline V gene. The CDR3 length is 18 residues. The CDR3 reads CASSRTRDRGRRGYGYTF. The CDR3 nucleotides read TGTGCCAGCAGCAGAACCCGGGACAGGGGGCGCCGGGGCTATGGCTACACCTTC.

The V gene is TRBV28, the J gene TRBJ1-5; 7 nucleotides line up with TRBD1. CDR1 and CDR2 from the germline V gene are MDHEN and SYDVKM. The CDR3 covers 17 residues. With V trimmed by 6 bases and J by 2 bases, 13 bases remained unmatched. Here the CDR3 DNA reads TGTGCCAGCAGCATGGGTGCAGGGGGTTTGCGCAATCAGCCCCAGCATTTT. Protein sequence: CASSMGAGGLRNQPQHF. Using reference TRBV28 and TRBJ1-5 for the parts outside the CDR3, the full variable domain is DVKVTQSSRYLVKRTGEKVFLECVQDMDHENMFWYRQDPGLGLRLIYFSYDVKMKEKGDIPEGYSVSREKKERFSLILESASTNQTSMYLCASSMGAGGLRNQPQHFGDGTRLSIL.

The J gene is TRBJ1-6, the V gene TRBV15; D ambiguous. CDR1 LNHNV and CDR2 YYDKDF come from the germline V gene (reference sequence). With 1 base removed from V and 0 bases from J, the gap between germline ends came to 10 bases. The CDR3 has 17 amino acids. The CDR3 loop reads CATSRVQGSSYNSPLHF. CDR3 in DNA: TGTGCCACCAGCAGAGTACAAGGGAGCTCCTATAATTCACCCCTCCACTTT.

The chain recombines TRBV5-6 with TRBJ2-3; possibly TRBD2 for D (5 bases). Trimming stripped 0 bases from V and 2 bases from J, with 13 bases between. Germline values: CDR1 SGHDT, CDR2 YYEEEE. The CDR3 is 16 amino acids. This CDR3 is CASSLAEGIYTDTQYF. The CDR3 DNA is TGTGCCAGCAGCTTGGCCGAGGGAATATACACAGATACGCAGTATTTT.